What follows describes a single T cell receptor beta chain. The data are from a study of blood T cell repertoires in COVID-19. The germline V gene encodes CDR1 MGHRA and CDR2 YSYEKL. Trimming removed 1 base at V and 4 bases at J, with 8 bases between. This CDR3 is built from 14 residues. The data were produced by immunoSEQ multiplex PCR, yet TCRdb's version contains in-frame clones alone and is incomplete. This sample has tens of thousands of clones; around 92% occur once, and the top ten carry less than 3.5%. The chain has TRBV4-1 and TRBJ1-3; D perhaps matches TRBD1 (5 bases). The source material was peripheral blood. The sequence derives from a man aged 45-65 years with COVID-19, enrolled during active disease. The CDR3, as DNA: TGCGCCAGCAGCCAAGCGGGGGGGGGAAACACCATATATTTT. It codes for CASSQAGGGNTIYF.